This TCR beta chain was sequenced in a study of T cells in Graves' hyperthyroidism and ophthalmopathy. Patients having uncontrolled infection, another autoimmune disease, pregnancy or lactation were not included. The length of the CDR3 is 18 residues. The germline V gene encodes CDR1 SGHAT and CDR2 FQDESV (reference sequence). V shed 1 base and J shed 0 bases, with 18 bases lying between them. Amplification yielded TCR beta CDR3 regions, with RNA transcripts as the source. TCR CDR3 regions were first amplified by RT-PCR with HTBI primers. TCRdb processed the multiplex PCR reads anew with MiXCR; each CDR3 protein has one entry. The sample lists about 520,000 distinct CDR3 sequences, approximately 25% occurring once.

The rearrangement joins TRBV11-1 to TRBJ1-1; D is unresolved. Sequencing was done on a sample of blood. The sequence came from a woman aged 25 to 39 with Graves' ophthalmopathy. The CDR3, as DNA: TGTGCCAGCAGCTTAGTGGGCCAAGGGCTTTCCGTGAACACTGAAGCTTTCTTT. Protein product: CASSLVGQGLSVNTEAFF.